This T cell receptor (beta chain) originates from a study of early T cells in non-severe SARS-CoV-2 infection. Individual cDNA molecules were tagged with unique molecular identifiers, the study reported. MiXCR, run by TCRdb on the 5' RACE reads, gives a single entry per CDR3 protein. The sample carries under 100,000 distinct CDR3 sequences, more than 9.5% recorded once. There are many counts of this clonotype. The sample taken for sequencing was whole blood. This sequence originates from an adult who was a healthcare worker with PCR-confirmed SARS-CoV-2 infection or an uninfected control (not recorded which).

The CDR3 region has the DNA TGTGCCAGCAGCCTAAAGAGCGGGGGGGCTTATGAGCAGTTCTTC. Amino acid sequence: CASSLKSGGAYEQFF. V usage is TRBV12-3 or TRBV12-4 and J usage is TRBJ2-1; TRBD2 aligns across 10 bases. CDR3 length: 15 residues. V gave up 6 bases and J gave up 8 bases; unmatched junction bases: 10.